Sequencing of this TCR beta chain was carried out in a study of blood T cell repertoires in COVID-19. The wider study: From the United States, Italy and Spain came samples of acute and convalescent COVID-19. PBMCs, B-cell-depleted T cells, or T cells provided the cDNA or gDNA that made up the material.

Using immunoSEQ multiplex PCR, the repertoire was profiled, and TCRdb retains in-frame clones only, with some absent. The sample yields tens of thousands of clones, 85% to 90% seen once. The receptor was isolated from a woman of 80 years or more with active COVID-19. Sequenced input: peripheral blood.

The CDR3 sequence: CASSLNPGTGWTEAFF. The CDR3 bases are TGTGCCAGCAGCTTAAATCCCGGGACAGGGTGGACTGAAGCTTTCTTT. The chain joins TRBV7-3 to TRBJ1-1; TRBD1 matches at 9 bases. Germline CDR1 SGHTA, CDR2 FQGTGA. The CDR3 length is 16 residues. V lost 1 base to trimming and J lost 5 bases; unmatched junction nucleotides: 8. Drawing the rest from reference TRBV7-3 and TRBJ1-1, the complete variable domain is GAGVSQTPSNKVTEKGKYVELRCDPISGHTALYWYRQSLGQGPEFLIYFQGTGAADDSGLPNDRFFAVRPEGSVSTLKIQRTERGDSAVYLCASSLNPGTGWTEAFFGQGTRLTVV.